These 21 T cell receptor beta chains were all obtained from the same sample, sequenced in a study of blood T cell repertoires in COVID-19. Sequencing used immunoSEQ multiplex PCR; TCRdb keeps in-frame clones, though not all of them. The table records about 80,000 clones, approximately 83% of them present only once. The specimen was peripheral blood. The receptors stem from a human donor in a cohort sampled during active COVID-19.

The chain couples TRBV19 to TRBJ2-3; 7 nucleotides agree with TRBD1. This CDR3 has 13 residues. The junction had 3 bases not matched to a gene; V was cut back by 4 bases and J by 5 bases. Germline CDR1 and CDR2: LNHDA and SQIVND (reference sequence). CDR3: CASSTNRGDTQYF. CDR3 nucleotide sequence: TGTGCCAGTAGTACCAACAGGGGAGATACGCAGTATTTT. Filled out from reference TRBV19 and TRBJ2-3, the complete variable domain reads DGGITQSPKYLFRKEGQNVTLSCEQNLNHDAMYWYRQDPGQGLRLIYYSQIVNDFQKGDIAEGYSVSREKKESFPLTVTSAQKNPTAFYLCASSTNRGDTQYFGPGTRLTVL.

The rearrangement links TRBV7-7 to TRBJ2-1; 12 bases align to TRBD2. Germline V gives CDR1 SSHAT, CDR2 FNYEAQ (reference sequence). The CDR3 has 16 amino acids. Trimming took 5 bases from V and 2 from J; bases not matched to a gene: 4. The CDR3 DNA reads TGTGCCAGCAGCCCCCTAGCGGGAGGGACCTACAATGAGCAGTTCTTC. Residues: CASSPLAGGTYNEQFF. Together with reference TRBV7-7 and TRBJ2-1, the CDR3 gives the full variable domain: GAGVSQSPRYKVTKRGQDVTLRCDPISSHATLYWYQQALGQGPEFLTYFNYEAQPDKSGLPSDRFSAERPEGSISTLTIQRTEQRDSAMYRCASSPLAGGTYNEQFFGPGTRLTVL.

The genes are TRBV5-1 and TRBJ2-3; a weak D match, TRBD1 (6 bases). V was clipped by 4 bases and J by 3 bases, with 15 bases between them. Germline CDR1 reads SGHRS; CDR2 reads YFSETQ. The CDR3 is made up of 15 amino acids. The CDR3 bases are TGCGCCAGCAGCGAGCGACAGGCTGGGACAGATACGCAGTATTTT. Its protein product is CASSERQAGTDTQYF.

The chain couples TRBV5-6 to TRBJ2-1; 9 positions match TRBD1. The junction had 6 bases not matched to a gene; V was cut back by 4 bases and J by 4 bases. CDR1 is SGHDT, CDR2 YYEEEE, per germline. The CDR3 spans 15 residues. CDR3 in DNA: TGTGCCAGCAGCGCGGGACAGGGCTTTTACAATGAGCAGTTCTTC. This sequence encodes CASSAGQGFYNEQFF. The full variable domain, in which reference TRBV5-6 and TRBJ2-1 provide the parts outside the CDR3, is DAGVTQSPTHLIKTRGQQVTLRCSPKSGHDTVSWYQQALGQGPQFIFQYYEEEERQRGNFPDRFSGHQFPNYSSELNVNALLLGDSALYLCASSAGQGFYNEQFFGPGTRLTVL.

In this sample, this clone turned up a few times. The chain employs TRBV5-1 and TRBJ2-7; TRBD1 matches 8 bases. This CDR3 spans 15 amino acids. Unmatched junction bases numbered 6, after V lost 2 bases and J lost 2 bases. Germline loops: CDR1 SGHRS, CDR2 YFSETQ. CDR3 DNA: TGCGCCAGCAGCTTTTCTCCGACAGGGGCCTACGAGCAGTACTTC. Protein sequence: CASSFSPTGAYEQYF.

The V gene is TRBV2, the J gene TRBJ1-4, with 8 bases fitting TRBD1. The junction had 8 bases not matched to a gene; V was cut back by 7 bases and J by 4 bases. Germline V gene sequence: CDR1 SNHLY, CDR2 FYNNEI. This CDR3 contains 15 residues. In DNA, the CDR3 is TGTGCCAGCAACATGGGACAGGCAGATAATGAAAAACTGTTTTTT. Translated: CASNMGQADNEKLFF.

The rearrangement uses TRBV18 and TRBJ2-2; D gene uncertain. Germline CDR1 KGHSH, CDR2 LQKENI. Trimming removed 5 bases from V and 7 bases from J, with 17 bases in between. The CDR3 sequence is 15 residues long. The DNA for the CDR3 is TGTGCCAGCTCAACCAGTCGAGCTAGGTACGGGGAGCTGTTTTTT. It yields the protein CASSTSRARYGELFF.

V usage is TRBV28 and J usage is TRBJ1-5, with D possibly matching TRBD1 (6 bases). Germline CDR1 reads MDHEN; CDR2 reads SYDVKM. The CDR3 loop spans 14 amino acids. Trimming cost V 6 bases and J 1 base, with 10 bases left between them. The CDR3 loop is CASRVQGSNQPQHF. CDR3 sequence (DNA): TGTGCCAGCAGGGTCCAGGGGAGCAATCAGCCCCAGCATTTT.

The V and J genes are TRBV11-3 and TRBJ2-4; maybe TRBD2 (6 bases). Germline V CDR1 and CDR2: SGHNT, YENEEA. V was shortened by 0 bases and J by 8 bases, with 11 bases between the two germline ends. The CDR3 loop spans 14 amino acids. The CDR3 protein is CASSLELARDIQYF. The CDR3 DNA is TGTGCCAGCAGCTTAGAACTAGCTAGGGACATTCAGTACTTC.

The chain uses TRBV5-6 and TRBJ2-7, with 10 bases that match TRBD2. V lost 4 bases and J lost 1; bases outside the gene matches: 5. The CDR3 is 15 residues long. CDR1 SGHDT and CDR2 YYEEEE come from the germline V gene. The CDR3, as DNA: TGTGCCAGCAGCGGTGGGACTAGCGAGTCCTACGAGCAGTACTTC. As protein: CASSGGTSESYEQYF.

This chain connects TRBV5-1 to TRBJ2-1; 8 bases match TRBD2. Germline CDR1 is SGHRS and CDR2 is YFSETQ. The trim removed 4 bases at V and 3 bases at J, leaving 9 bases unmatched. This CDR3 region has 16 residues. CDR3 sequence: CASSPSGWDLYNEQFF. For the CDR3, the DNA is TGCGCCAGCAGCCCTAGCGGGTGGGATCTCTACAATGAGCAGTTCTTC.

The rearrangement uses TRBV5-1 and TRBJ1-5, with 7 bases identical to TRBD1. Trimming took 2 bases from V and 2 from J; bases not matched to a gene: 4. This CDR3 region has 15 residues. Per germline, CDR1 SGHRS and CDR2 YFSETQ. The DNA of the CDR3 is TGCGCCAGCAGCTTTGGAGACAGGGGCAATCAGCCCCAGCATTTT. It encodes CASSFGDRGNQPQHF.

This chain links TRBV6-1 with TRBJ1-5; D is undetermined. Germline values: CDR1 MNHNS, CDR2 SASEGT. The CDR3 spans 13 residues. V gave up 1 base and J gave up 4 bases, with 5 bases separating them. The CDR3 protein is CASSEGNNQPQHF. CDR3 DNA sequence: TGTGCCAGCAGTGAAGGTAATAATCAGCCCCAGCATTTT.

The CDR3 is CASKLAGAGGNEQFF. Written as DNA, the CDR3 is TGTGCCAGCAAACTAGCGGGAGCCGGGGGGAATGAGCAGTTCTTC. The chain combines TRBV2 with TRBJ2-1; TRBD2 agrees at 11 bases. The CDR3 is 15 residues long. After removal of 7 bases from V and 7 bases from J, the junction contained 9 bases not matched to a gene. Germline assignment: CDR1 SNHLY and CDR2 FYNNEI.

The chain joins TRBV6-5 to TRBJ2-7; 7 positions match TRBD2. V was pared by 11 bases and J by 1 base, with 5 bases of the junction left unmatched. Germline assignment: CDR1 MNHEY and CDR2 SVGAGI. The CDR3 has 12 residues. In DNA form, the CDR3 reads TGTGCCGCGGGGGATGGATCCTACGAGCAGTACTTC. Translating gives CAAGDGSYEQYF.

The rearrangement joins TRBV12-3 or TRBV12-4 to TRBJ2-1; perhaps TRBD2 as D (6 bases). The CDR3 length is 13 residues. V lost 6 bases, J lost 9 bases, and 15 bases lay in between. The DNA for the CDR3 is TGTGCCAGCAGCTGGGACTTCTCGGGTGAGCAGTTCTTC. This translates into CASSWDFSGEQFF.

This clone was seen a few times. The V and J genes are TRBV29-1 and TRBJ2-2; a possible D gene is TRBD1 (6 bases). The CDR3 covers 12 residues. Trimming stripped 7 bases from V and 3 bases from J, with 9 bases between. The germline CDR1 and CDR2 sequences are SQVTM and ANQGSEA. The CDR3 here is CSGRQDTGELFF. The CDR3 bases are TGCAGCGGACGACAGGACACCGGGGAGCTGTTTTTT.

V and J are TRBV12-3 or TRBV12-4 and TRBJ1-2; 8 bases are shared with TRBD1. With 8 bases clipped from V and 7 bases from J, the junction kept 6 bases outside the gene matches. This CDR3 has 12 residues. CDR3 sequence: CASGQQGGGYTF. CDR3 DNA sequence: TGTGCCAGCGGCCAACAGGGGGGTGGCTACACCTTC.

This chain joins TRBV3-1 (or the pseudogene TRBV3-2) and TRBJ2-7; the match to TRBD1 covers 7 bases. The CDR3 contains 13 residues. Trimming took 4 bases from V and 2 from J; bases not matched to a gene: 2. Germline lookup yields CDR1 LGHDT and CDR2 YNNKEL (reference sequence). The CDR3 nucleotides read TGTGCCAGCAGCCCGACAGGGCCCTACGAGCAGTACTTC. This sequence encodes CASSPTGPYEQYF.

The rearrangement links TRBV29-1 to TRBJ1-2; a weak D match, TRBD1 (6 bases). The CDR3 has 11 amino acids. Per the germline V gene, CDR1 is SQVTM and CDR2 is ANQGSEA. Trimming removed 2 bases from V and 8 bases from J, with 9 bases in between. CDR3 sequence reads: CSVELRGGYTF. The CDR3 coding sequence is TGCAGCGTTGAATTAAGGGGGGGCTACACCTTC.

V is TRBV30 and J is TRBJ2-7; no clear D gene. The CDR3 consists of 11 residues. The germline V gene encodes CDR1 GTSNPN and CDR2 SVGIG (reference sequence). The germline V and J ends were trimmed by 5 bases and 2 bases, with 7 bases remaining between them. CDR3 bases: TGTGCCTGGGCTGACACCTACGAGCAGTACTTC. It specifies CAWADTYEQYF. Full variable domain (outside the CDR3, taken from reference TRBV30 and TRBJ2-7): SQTIHQWPATLVQPVGSPLSLECTVEGTSNPNLYWYRQAAGRGLQLLFYSVGIGQISSEVPQNLSASRPQDRQFILSSKKLLLSDSGFYLCAWADTYEQYFGPGTRLTVT.